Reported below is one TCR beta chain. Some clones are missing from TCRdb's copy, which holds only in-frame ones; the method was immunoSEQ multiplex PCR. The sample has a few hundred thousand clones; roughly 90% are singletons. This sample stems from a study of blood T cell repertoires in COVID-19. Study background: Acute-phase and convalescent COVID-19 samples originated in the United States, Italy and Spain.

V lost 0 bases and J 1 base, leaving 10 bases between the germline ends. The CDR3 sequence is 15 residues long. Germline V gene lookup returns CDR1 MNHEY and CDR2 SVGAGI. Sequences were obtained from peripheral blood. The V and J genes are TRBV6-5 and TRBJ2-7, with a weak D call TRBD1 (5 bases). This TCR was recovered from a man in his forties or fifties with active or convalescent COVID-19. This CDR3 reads CASSYSRVGSYEQYF. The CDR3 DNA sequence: TGTGCCAGCAGTTACTCCAGGGTAGGGTCCTACGAGCAGTACTTC.